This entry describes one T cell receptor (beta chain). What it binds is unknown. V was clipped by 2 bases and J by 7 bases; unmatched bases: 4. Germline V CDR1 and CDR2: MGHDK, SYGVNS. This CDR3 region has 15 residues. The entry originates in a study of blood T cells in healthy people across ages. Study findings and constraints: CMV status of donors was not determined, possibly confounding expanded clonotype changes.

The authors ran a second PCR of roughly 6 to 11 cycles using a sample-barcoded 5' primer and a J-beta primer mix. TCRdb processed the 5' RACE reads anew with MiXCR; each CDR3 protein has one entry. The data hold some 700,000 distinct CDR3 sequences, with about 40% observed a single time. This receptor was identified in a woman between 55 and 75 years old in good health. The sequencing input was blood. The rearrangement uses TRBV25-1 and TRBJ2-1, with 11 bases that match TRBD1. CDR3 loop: CASSEPGTGGNEQFF. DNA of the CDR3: TGTGCCAGCAGTGAACCCGGGACAGGGGGTAATGAGCAGTTCTTC.